These 5 T cell receptor beta chains were sequenced from one sample in a study of blood T cell repertoires in COVID-19 (dated by TCRdb to about 2020). Receptors were amplified or captured by the immunoSEQ multiplex PCR assay. TCRdb mirrors the immuneACCESS table, restricted to in-frame sequences. Some clones are absent from its copies; in checked studies, under half trace to an unresolved V gene, and the reason for the others is unknown. The sample records under 200,000 clones, 82% of which are singletons. The ten largest make up roughly 7.1% of the sample. The sequenced sample consisted of peripheral blood. The source is a woman aged 60-75 years with COVID-19, enrolled during active disease.

This clone has a handful of counts. The V and J genes are TRBV5-1 and TRBJ1-3, with 8 bases identical to TRBD1. Germline-derived CDR1 and CDR2 are SGHRS and YFSETQ. With 2 bases clipped from V and 2 bases from J, the junction kept 0 bases outside the gene matches. The CDR3 is 14 residues long. The CDR3 here is CASSFRGPGNTIYF. The CDR3 coding sequence is TGCGCCAGCAGCTTCAGGGGGCCTGGAAACACCATATATTTT.

The chain is built from TRBV28 and TRBJ1-5; TRBD1 aligns across 8 bases. CDR1 is MDHEN and CDR2 is SYDVKM in the germline V gene. The CDR3 sequence is 12 residues long. V was pared by 4 bases and J by 9 bases, with 2 bases of the junction left unmatched. CDR3 region: CASSYRGAPQHF. The CDR3, as DNA: TGTGCCAGCAGTTACAGGGGGGCGCCCCAGCATTTT.

This rearrangement joins TRBV5-8 to TRBJ2-3; D might be TRBD2 (5 bases). The germline gives CDR1 SGHTS, CDR2 YDEGEE. The CDR3 covers 14 residues. V shed 4 bases and J shed 1 base, with 10 bases lying between them. CDR3 nucleotide sequence: TGTGCCAGCAGCCCGGTGCGGGGCACAGATACGCAGTATTTT. Protein product: CASSPVRGTDTQYF. Variable domain in full (rest from reference TRBV5-8 and TRBJ2-3): EAGVTQSPTHLIKTRGQQATLRCSPISGHTSVYWYQQALGLGLQFLLWYDEGEERNRGNFPPRFSGRQFPNYSSELNVNALELEDSALYLCASSPVRGTDTQYFGPGTRLTVL.

This rearrangement joins TRBV28 to TRBJ1-6; 8 nucleotides agree with TRBD1. Germline CDR1 MDHEN, CDR2 SYDVKM. The CDR3 length is 11 residues. V trimming: 6 bases; J trimming: 14 bases; junction bases outside the gene matches: 3. The CDR3 DNA reads as TGTGCCAGCAGCTTGACAGGGGCCCTCCACTTT. Protein sequence: CASSLTGALHF.

The genes are TRBV19 and TRBJ1-3; D is unclear. Trimming took 5 bases from V and 0 from J, leaving 11 bases between them. The CDR3 has 15 residues. CDR1 is LNHDA and CDR2 is SQIVND in the germline V gene (reference sequence). This CDR3 reads CASSVTPYSGNTIYF. CDR3 nucleotides: TGTGCCAGTAGTGTAACACCGTACTCTGGAAACACCATATATTTT. Based on the CDR3 plus reference TRBV19 and TRBJ1-3, the full variable domain is DGGITQSPKYLFRKEGQNVTLSCEQNLNHDAMYWYRQDPGQGLRLIYYSQIVNDFQKGDIAEGYSVSREKKESFPLTVTSAQKNPTAFYLCASSVTPYSGNTIYFGEGSWLTVV.